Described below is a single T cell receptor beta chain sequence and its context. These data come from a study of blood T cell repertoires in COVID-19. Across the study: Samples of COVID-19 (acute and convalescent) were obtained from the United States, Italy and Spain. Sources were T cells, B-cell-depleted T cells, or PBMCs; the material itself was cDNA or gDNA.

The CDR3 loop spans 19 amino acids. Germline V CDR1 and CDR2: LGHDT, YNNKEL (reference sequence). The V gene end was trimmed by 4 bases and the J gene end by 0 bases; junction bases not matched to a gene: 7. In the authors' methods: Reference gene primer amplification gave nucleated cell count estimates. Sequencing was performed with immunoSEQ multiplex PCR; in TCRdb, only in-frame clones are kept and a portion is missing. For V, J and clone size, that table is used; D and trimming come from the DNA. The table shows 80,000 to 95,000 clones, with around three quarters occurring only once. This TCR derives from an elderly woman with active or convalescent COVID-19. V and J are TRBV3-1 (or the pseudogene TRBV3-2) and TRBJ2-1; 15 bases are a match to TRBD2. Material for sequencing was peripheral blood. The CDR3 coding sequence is TGTGCCAGCAGCCGGACTAGCGGGGGGGTCGAGAGCTCCTACAATGAGCAGTTCTTC. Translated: CASSRTSGGVESSYNEQFF.